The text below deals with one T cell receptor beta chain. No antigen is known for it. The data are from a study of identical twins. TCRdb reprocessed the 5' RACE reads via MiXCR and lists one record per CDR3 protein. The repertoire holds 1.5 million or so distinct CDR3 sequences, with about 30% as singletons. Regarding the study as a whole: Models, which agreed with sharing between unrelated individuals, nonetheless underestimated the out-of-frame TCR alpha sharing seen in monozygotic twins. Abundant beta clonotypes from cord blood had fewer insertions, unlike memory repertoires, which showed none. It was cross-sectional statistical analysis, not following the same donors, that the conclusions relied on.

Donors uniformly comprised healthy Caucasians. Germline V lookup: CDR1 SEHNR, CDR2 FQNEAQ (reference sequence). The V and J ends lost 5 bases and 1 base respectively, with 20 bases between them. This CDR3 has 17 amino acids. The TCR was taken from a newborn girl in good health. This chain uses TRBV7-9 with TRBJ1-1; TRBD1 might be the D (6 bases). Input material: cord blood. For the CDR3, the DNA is TGTGCCAGCAGCCAGGGGACACCTCAGGGGACGAACACTGAAGCTTTCTTT. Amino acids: CASSQGTPQGTNTEAFF.